The present TCR beta chain was sequenced within a study of T and B cells in COVID-19 patients. About the research overall: COVID-19 patients gave peripheral blood either during active infection or after recovery. Study outcomes and limitations: Patients with COVID-19 reportedly showed strongly skewed T cell receptor beta variable and joining gene usage.

This clonotype is deemed medium-sized. Its antigen is unidentified. Deletions cut 4 bases from V and 5 bases from J, with 13 bases between. The CDR3 is 14 amino acids. Germline V gene data show CDR1 as SGHNT and CDR2 as YYREEE (reference sequence). TRB was amplified from about 250-500 ng of blood genomic DNA. TRB rearrangements were amplified by multiplex PCR with BIOMED2 TRB-A/B primers. TCRdb analysed the multiplex PCR reads with MiXCR anew, one entry per CDR3 protein. Seen here are 9,000 to 13,000 distinct CDR3 sequences, around 30% observed once, and the top ten hold roughly an eighth. The material sequenced was blood. The gene calls are TRBV5-4 and TRBJ2-1, with D perhaps matching TRBD1 or TRBD2 (5 bases each). This clonotype originated in a human donor with active COVID-19. CDR3 sequence (DNA): TGTGCCAGCAGCCGCCGGGACCAGAACAATGAGCAGTTCTTC. Translation: CASSRRDQNNEQFF. Full variable domain (remainder filled in from reference TRBV5-4 and TRBJ2-1): ETGVTQSPTHLIKTRGQQVTLRCSSQSGHNTVSWYQQALGQGPQFIFQYYREEENGRGNFPPRFSGLQFPNYSSELNVNALELDDSALYLCASSRRDQNNEQFFGPGTRLTVL.